These T cell receptor beta chains were read from a single sample in a study of cytomegalovirus exposure and HLA in healthy donors. The table came from immunoSEQ multiplex PCR; TCRdb's copy has only in-frame clones and leaves some out. The sample carries approximately 120,000 clones, roughly 80% recorded once. Input material: PBMCs. All receptors derive from a young man in good health and CMV-seronegative. Both conserved end residues are part of each CDR3. The order of the fields is D gene, V gene, CDR3 protein. D genes are given only for firm matches.

- TRBV6-5 CASKQAVPAGELFF
- TRBV28 CASSPAWEKSTETQYF
TRBD1 TRBV27 CASSLSTGSIQYF
- TRBV14 CAAHGGDLFSGNTIYF
- TRBV27 CASVSGQRNTEAFF
- TRBV2 CASSGQAGTDTQYF
- TRBV29-1 CSVSGGSNQPQHF
- TRBV5-1 CASSLAGGAYNSPLHF
TRBD2 TRBV5-4 CASSRPGLARTDTQYF
TRBD2 TRBV11-3 CASSLNGRDEQYF
- TRBV27 CASSPGSWTGTEAFF
TRBD1 TRBV7-2 CASSPPTGVNEKLFF
- TRBV11-2 CASSLEYMNYGYTF
- TRBV28 CASSLLRTEAFF
- TRBV5-1 CASSLVQGQDTQYF
- TRBV7-9 CASSSQGIYGYTF
TRBD2 TRBV2 CASRGGVFSTDTQYF
- TRBV10-3 CAISPEGRNGYTF
- TRBV5-1 CASSSQALNYGYTF
TRBD1 TRBV25-1 CASSGQGASLNEKLFF
TRBD1 TRBV10-2 CASSPGQGIYGYTF
TRBD1 TRBV7-9 CASRPDRGETQYF
- TRBV5-1 CASSGDNSPLHF
- TRBV7-2 CASSLDRTVNTEAFF
- TRBV7-8 CASSIRGAIYF
- TRBV29-1 CSVGTARMGQPQHF
TRBD1 TRBV28 CASSSTGVGNTIYF
TRBD2 TRBV28 CASSFSGTSGVMQYF
TRBD1 TRBV6-6 CASSYLGTGFEETQYF